The present entry profiles one T cell receptor beta chain with its context. Its antigen is unidentified. Reverse transcription of about 0.45 to 1 ug RNA was carried out with random hexamers. Amplification of the TCR beta CDR3 was carried out by immunoSEQ multiplex PCR, which spanned a total of 54 Vbeta and 13 Jbeta segments. MiXCR, applied by TCRdb to the immunoSEQ multiplex PCR reads, yields one record per CDR3 protein. The data contain about 150,000 distinct CDR3 sequences, around 96% of them singletons. The sample comes from a study of CD8 T cells in Susac syndrome. Diagnostic criteria defined recently for definite or probable disease were met by the Susac syndrome patients. Study-level points and caveats: CD4+ T cell repertoires in Susac syndrome lacked clonal expansion.

Sequencing was performed on CD4+ T cells from PBMCs. The clonotype originates from a human donor with Susac syndrome.

The CDR3 DNA reads TGTGCCAGCATGCAGGATCGCACAGATACGCAGTATTTT. Its translation: CASMQDRTDTQYF. The chain recombines TRBV6-2 or TRBV6-3 with TRBJ2-3; unclear D gene. The germline V gene encodes CDR1 MNHEY and CDR2 SVGEGT. This CDR3 comprises 13 residues. With 7 bases removed from V and 1 base from J, the gap between germline ends came to 9 bases.